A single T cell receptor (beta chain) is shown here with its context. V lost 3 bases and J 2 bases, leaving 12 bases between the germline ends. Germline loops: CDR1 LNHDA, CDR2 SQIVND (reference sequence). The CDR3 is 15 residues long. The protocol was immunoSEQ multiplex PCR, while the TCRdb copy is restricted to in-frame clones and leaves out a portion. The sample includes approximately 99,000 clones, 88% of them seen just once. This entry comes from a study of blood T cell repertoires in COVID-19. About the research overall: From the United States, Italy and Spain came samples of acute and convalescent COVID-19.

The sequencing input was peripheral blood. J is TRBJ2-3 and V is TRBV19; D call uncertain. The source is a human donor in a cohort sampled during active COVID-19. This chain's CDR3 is CASSISSGFTDTQYF. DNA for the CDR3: TGTGCCAGTAGTATTAGTTCCGGGTTCACAGATACGCAGTATTTT.